This T cell receptor beta chain derives from a study of T cells after yellow fever vaccination. Looking at the study overall: SMART-Seq v4 Ultra Low Input prepared the low-cell-number fractions.

Notes on the study in general: Among all clonotypes, a small share was observed in both CD4 and CD8 compartments. A secondary response was less intense yet reached its peak sooner, at day 5 versus 15.

Germline loops: CDR1 SGHTA, CDR2 FQGNSA. The CDR3 totals 15 residues. Between the trimmed V and J ends, which lost 5 bases and 1 base, there was a span of 11 bases. This clonotype has more than one count but fewer than ten. Conversion of TCR transcripts into cDNA relied on 5'RACE template switching, which added a universal primer site and UMIs. TCRdb passed the 5' RACE reads through MiXCR, listing each CDR3 protein once. Among 45,000 to 60,000 distinct CDR3 sequences listed, about 6.6% were seen once. This chain links TRBV7-2 with TRBJ2-2; the D is unclear. The source material was CD8+ T cells not binding an NS4B(214-222) dextramer, sorted from PBMCs, sampled roughly 46 days after the first yellow fever vaccination. The source is a man in his late teens or twenties who received the YFV17D yellow fever vaccine. CDR3 nucleotide sequence: TGTGCCAGCAGCCCCGCGGACGGGAACACCGGGGAGCTGTTTTTT. This sequence encodes CASSPADGNTGELFF.